Presented here are 30 T cell receptor beta chains from one specimen sequenced in a study of T cells after yellow fever vaccination. From the 5' RACE reads, TCRdb called clonotypes with MiXCR, one entry per CDR3 protein. Of 170,000 or so distinct CDR3 sequences in the sample, about 6.2% are singletons; the top ten hold 2.5% to 3.5%. The sample consisted of CD4+ T cells sorted from PBMCs, taken on the day of the first yellow fever vaccination. The receptors shown here come from a man aged 18 to 35 who received the YFV17D yellow fever vaccine.

This clonotype was found many times. The chain uses TRBV5-6 and TRBJ2-1, with 8 bases lining up with TRBD2. Germline V CDR1 and CDR2: SGHDT, YYEEEE. V shed 0 bases, J shed 8 bases, and the junction held 7 bases outside the gene matches. The CDR3 extends over 15 amino acids. The CDR3 DNA reads as TGTGCCAGCAGCTTGGTTGCAGCGGGAGACTATGAGCAGTTCTTC. It translates to CASSLVAAGDYEQFF.

In this sample, this clonotype turned up a few times. The chain joins TRBV20-1 to TRBJ1-6; possibly TRBD1 for D (6 bases). The germline V and J ends were trimmed by 3 bases and 7 bases, with 16 bases remaining between them. Germline CDR1 and CDR2: DFQATT and SNEGSKA (reference sequence). This CDR3 has 15 residues. CDR3 sequence: CSASDRRKGNSPLHF. In DNA form, the CDR3 reads TGCAGTGCTAGTGACAGGCGCAAAGGAAATTCACCCCTCCACTTT.

The chain links TRBV4-3 to TRBJ1-3; D remains unclear. Germline assignment: CDR1 LGHNA and CDR2 YSLEER. The CDR3 extends over 14 amino acids. Trimming cost V 0 bases and J 5 bases, with 8 bases left between them. In nucleotides, the CDR3 is TGCGCCAGCAGCCAAGAGGGTCTGAGAAACACCATATATTTT. This sequence encodes CASSQEGLRNTIYF.

This clonotype was detected a few times. The chain combines TRBV7-3 with TRBJ2-3; a possible D gene is TRBD2 (7 bases). The V end was cut by 6 bases, the J end by 0 bases, with 19 bases between. The CDR3 is 17 amino acids. CDR1 SGHTA and CDR2 FQGTGA come from the germline V gene. CDR3: CASRSRGRGSSTDTQYF. The CDR3 region has the DNA TGTGCCAGCAGGTCACGGGGGCGGGGGAGCAGCACAGATACGCAGTATTTT.

This clonotype was counted ten times or more. The V and J genes are TRBV28 and TRBJ1-4; no clear D. From germline, CDR1 is MDHEN and CDR2 SYDVKM. With 2 bases removed from V and 11 bases from J, the gap between germline ends came to 9 bases. CDR3 length: 12 amino acids. The CDR3 sequence is CASSLRIGKLFF. Here the CDR3 DNA reads TGTGCCAGCAGTTTAAGAATCGGCAAACTGTTTTTT.

This clonotype was observed a few times. The chain uses TRBV7-2 and TRBJ1-2; no clear D gene. The CDR3 sequence is 13 residues long. Trimming cost V 5 bases and J 4 bases, with 11 bases left between them. CDR1 is SGHTA, CDR2 FQGNSA, per germline. CDR3 DNA sequence: TGTGCCAGCAGCCCGCCCCGGGCCTATGGCTACACCTTC. It yields the protein CASSPPRAYGYTF.

Many counts were recorded for this clonotype. This chain uses TRBV28 with TRBJ2-4; unclear D gene. CDR1 is MDHEN, CDR2 SYDVKM, per germline. Trimming took off 4 bases at V and 7 bases at J, with 5 bases between the two ends. CDR3 length equals 11 residues. CDR3 sequence: CASSSWNIQYF. The CDR3 nucleotides read TGTGCCAGCAGTTCGTGGAACATTCAGTACTTC.

This clonotype occurred many times. This chain links TRBV7-3 with TRBJ2-7; possibly TRBD1 or TRBD2 for D (5 bases each). CDR3 length equals 13 residues. V was shortened by 5 bases and J by 4 bases, with 12 bases between the two germline ends. From germline, CDR1 is SGHTA and CDR2 FQGTGA. Here the CDR3 DNA reads TGTGCCAGCAGCCGGGACGCCGGATACGAGCAGTACTTC. It is translated as CASSRDAGYEQYF.

The chain uses TRBV6-5 and TRBJ1-3; no clear D gene. Trimming took off 0 bases at V and 1 base at J, with 7 bases between the two ends. The CDR3 totals 15 residues. Germline V lookup: CDR1 MNHEY, CDR2 SVGAGI. As DNA, the CDR3 is TGTGCCAGCAGTTACTCGACGGCATCTGGAAACACCATATATTTT. Amino acid sequence: CASSYSTASGNTIYF.

This clonotype was observed at least ten times. The CDR3 region has the DNA TGCGCCAGCAGCAAACTAGCTAGCCGTCCTGCGGGGGAGCAGTACTTC. Protein sequence: CASSKLASRPAGEQYF. The chain has TRBV5-1 and TRBJ2-7; weak D call: TRBD2 (6 bases). Germline CDR1 and CDR2: SGHRS and YFSETQ. Trimming stripped 4 bases from V and 7 bases from J, with 24 bases between. The length of the CDR3 is 16 residues.

This chain joins TRBV12-3 or TRBV12-4 and TRBJ2-1; D is tentatively TRBD1 or TRBD2 (6 bases each). With 6 bases removed from V and 3 bases from J, the gap between germline ends came to 12 bases. The CDR3 has 14 amino acids. The CDR3 coding sequence is TGTGCCAGCAGGGGGGGCTTGGTCTACAATGAGCAGTTCTTC. Amino acid sequence: CASRGGLVYNEQFF.

In this sample, this clonotype turned up many times. This chain uses TRBV10-3 with TRBJ2-1; no reliable D call. The CDR3 loop spans 14 amino acids. Germline V gene sequence: CDR1 ENHRY, CDR2 SYGVKD. V lost 5 bases and J 0 bases, leaving 8 bases between the germline ends. CDR3 nucleotide sequence: TGTGCCATCAGTCCTGGCCGCTCCTACAATGAGCAGTTCTTC. Translated, it gives CAISPGRSYNEQFF.

This clonotype has ten or more counts. The chain has TRBV3-1 and TRBJ2-5, with D unclear. V gave up 3 bases and J gave up 1 base, with 12 bases separating them. Germline loops: CDR1 LGHDT, CDR2 YNNKEL (reference sequence). CDR3 length equals 15 residues. CDR3 DNA: TGTGCCAGCAGCCAGCAGTCGGGCCCCCAAGAGACCCAGTACTTC. It encodes CASSQQSGPQETQYF.

The chain has TRBV7-2 and TRBJ1-5; maybe TRBD1 (5 bases). Germline CDR1 SGHTA, CDR2 FQGNSA. V was clipped by 1 base and J by 5 bases, with 9 bases between them. The CDR3 extends over 14 amino acids. CDR3 in amino acids: CASSLGTPYQPQHF. CDR3 coding DNA: TGTGCCAGCAGCTTAGGGACACCATATCAGCCCCAGCATTTT.

This clonotype was picked up many times. This chain joins TRBV20-1 and TRBJ2-7; weak D call: TRBD1 (6 bases). V lost 1 base and J lost 5, with 9 bases in between. This CDR3 is built from 12 residues. CDR1 is DFQATT and CDR2 is SNEGSKA in the germline V gene (reference sequence). The CDR3, as DNA: TGCAGTGCTAGAGGGACAGTTGACGAGCAGTACTTC. As protein: CSARGTVDEQYF.

This clonotype was seen a few times. The chain carries TRBV20-1 and TRBJ1-5; D gene unclear. CDR3 size: 14 residues. Looked up from germline, CDR1 is DFQATT and CDR2 is SNEGSKA (reference sequence). Between the trimmed V and J ends, which lost 1 base and 6 bases, there was a span of 13 bases. For the CDR3, the DNA is TGCAGTGCTAGAGGTGGAGGCTCAGGTCAGCCCCAGCATTTT. This translates into CSARGGGSGQPQHF.

This clonotype has ten or more counts. The V call is TRBV7-9, the J call TRBJ1-1, with D maybe TRBD1 (5 bases). The CDR3 length is 12 residues. From germline, CDR1 is SEHNR and CDR2 FQNEAQ (reference sequence). V lost 1 base and J lost 8, with 8 bases in between. The CDR3 here is CASSLENREAFF. CDR3 DNA: TGTGCCAGCAGCTTAGAAAACAGGGAAGCTTTCTTT.

This clonotype showed up many times. The chain recombines TRBV7-6 with TRBJ2-2; D is possibly TRBD1 or TRBD2 (5 bases each). This CDR3 region has 17 residues. The V gene's germline CDR1 is SGHVS and CDR2 FNYEAQ. Trimming took 1 base from V and 0 from J, leaving 12 bases between them. In DNA form, the CDR3 reads TGTGCCAGCAGCTTAGAAGGGACGTACGCGAACACCGGGGAGCTGTTTTTT. This gives the protein CASSLEGTYANTGELFF. Supplemented by reference TRBV7-6 and TRBJ2-2, the full variable domain reads GAGVSQSPRYKVTKRGQDVALRCDPISGHVSLYWYRQALGQGPEFLTYFNYEAQQDKSGLPNDRFSAERPEGSISTLTIQRTEQRDSAMYRCASSLEGTYANTGELFFGEGSRLTVL.

This clonotype was picked up many times. The rearrangement joins TRBV19 to TRBJ1-2, with D possibly being TRBD1 (5 bases). The CDR3 covers 12 residues. Looked up from germline, CDR1 is LNHDA and CDR2 is SQIVND (reference sequence). Trimming took 6 bases from V and 4 from J, leaving 9 bases between them. CDR3 sequence reads: CASSPDTYGYTF. The DNA of the CDR3 is TGTGCCAGTAGCCCGGACACCTATGGCTACACCTTC.

This clonotype appeared many times. This chain joins TRBV4-1 and TRBJ1-2; the match to TRBD1 covers 8 bases. The V gene end was trimmed by 6 bases and the J gene end by 5 bases; junction bases not matched to a gene: 23. There are 19 residues in the CDR3. The germline V gene has CDR1 MGHRA and CDR2 YSYEKL. CDR3 amino acids: CASSRAESGTGARWYGYTF. The CDR3 DNA sequence: TGCGCCAGCAGTCGAGCGGAATCCGGGACAGGAGCTCGTTGGTATGGCTACACCTTC.

This clonotype was seen ten or more times. The V call is TRBV10-1, the J call TRBJ2-1; the match to TRBD2 covers 12 bases. Losses at the gene ends were 5 bases for V and 0 bases for J; bases not matched to a gene: 5. The CDR3 covers 17 residues. Germline CDR1 and CDR2: WNHNN and SYGVQD (reference sequence). CDR3 in amino acids: CASSPLAGGPSYNEQFF. DNA for the CDR3: TGCGCCAGCAGTCCGCTAGCGGGGGGGCCCTCCTACAATGAGCAGTTCTTC.

This clonotype was found a few times. The chain carries TRBV10-1 and TRBJ1-1; a weak D match, TRBD1 (5 bases). The CDR3 covers 16 residues. V dropped 6 bases and J dropped 7 bases, with 24 bases sitting between them. Germline V gene data show CDR1 as WNHNN and CDR2 as SYGVQD (reference sequence). The CDR3 sequence: CASSDTVNGALSEAFF. The CDR3 coding sequence is TGCGCCAGCAGCGATACGGTAAACGGGGCTTTAAGTGAAGCTTTCTTT.

This clonotype was detected many times. This chain connects TRBV5-1 to TRBJ1-2, with a weak D call TRBD1 (5 bases). CDR3 length equals 12 residues. CDR1 is SGHRS and CDR2 is YFSETQ in the germline V gene. V lost 4 bases and J lost 7, with 11 bases in between. As DNA, the CDR3 is TGCGCCAGCAGCGGGGACGCCCCTGGCTACACCTTC. Its translation is CASSGDAPGYTF.

The J gene is TRBJ1-1, the V gene TRBV7-2; D may be TRBD1 (5 bases). The CDR3 is 14 residues long. V was cut by 5 bases and J by 4 bases, with 14 bases left in between. The germline V gene encodes CDR1 SGHTA and CDR2 FQGNSA. CDR3 coding DNA: TGTGCCAGCAGCCCATCCCGGGGCCTCACTGAAGCTTTCTTT. Protein: CASSPSRGLTEAFF.

This clonotype came up many times. CDR3 bases: TGCGCCAGCAGCCAAACCGGCTCCCAAGAGACCCAGTACTTC. It encodes CASSQTGSQETQYF. J is TRBJ2-5 and V is TRBV4-1; no firm D call. The CDR3 totals 14 residues. V gave up 2 bases and J gave up 1 base, with 8 bases separating them. CDR1 is MGHRA, CDR2 YSYEKL, per germline.

This clonotype appeared many times. The chain carries TRBV5-5 and TRBJ1-1; tentative D call: TRBD1 (5 bases). The CDR3 contains 13 residues. CDR1 and CDR2 (germline): SGHKS, YYEKEE (reference sequence). The V gene lost 4 bases and the J gene lost 10 bases, with 17 bases spanning the gap. The DNA for the CDR3 is TGTGCCAGCAGCCAAAGCCCGGGGGGGAGAGCTTTCTTT. Translating gives CASSQSPGGRAFF.

The V gene is TRBV4-3, the J gene TRBJ2-5; a possible D gene is TRBD1 (5 bases). This CDR3 contains 13 residues. Germline CDR1 and CDR2: LGHNA and YSLEER. Deletions cut 3 bases from V and 5 bases from J, with 10 bases between. CDR3 amino acids: CASSQKGIETQYF. DNA of the CDR3: TGCGCCAGCAGCCAGAAGGGGATTGAGACCCAGTACTTC.

This chain uses TRBV6-5 with TRBJ1-6, with TRBD1 identical over 7 bases. Germline CDR1 reads MNHEY; CDR2 reads SVGAGI. The CDR3 consists of 14 residues. With 2 bases clipped from V and 7 bases from J, the junction kept 2 bases outside the gene matches. The CDR3 DNA sequence: TGTGCCAGCAGTTACCAGGGGGAGAATTCACCCCTCCACTTT. It yields the protein CASSYQGENSPLHF.

This clonotype was seen at least ten times. V and J are TRBV6-5 and TRBJ2-5, with TRBD2 as a possible D gene (7 bases). The CDR3 totals 14 residues. From germline, CDR1 is MNHEY and CDR2 SVGAGI. V lost 0 bases and J lost 3, with 8 bases in between. CDR3 bases: TGTGCCAGCAGTTACTCAGGGGGGGAAGAGACCCAGTACTTC. Protein product: CASSYSGGEETQYF.

This clonotype was found many times. The chain employs TRBV5-1 and TRBJ1-5; weak D call: TRBD1 (6 bases). Germline-derived CDR1 and CDR2 are SGHRS and YFSETQ. This CDR3 region has 15 residues. V was shortened by 0 bases and J by 1 base, with 8 bases between the two germline ends. CDR3 region: CASSLEGGSNQPQHF. The CDR3 DNA follows: TGCGCCAGCAGCTTGGAAGGGGGAAGCAATCAGCCCCAGCATTTT.